The sample holds a few counts of the clone carrying this TCR beta chain. Its target is unknown. The CDR3 consists of 15 residues. V lost 0 bases and J lost 15; bases outside the gene matches: 12. Germline CDR1 reads SGDLS; CDR2 reads YYNGEE. TCRs were sequenced from a few patients responding to pembrolizumab. This entry is derived from a study of PD-1 blockade in mismatch repair-deficient tumors. Background on the study: Patients had approximately 12 mismatch repair-deficient cancer types and were previously treated and progressing.

General study results and limits: Tumor-resident clones, often undetectable pretreatment in blood, expanded then contracted after pembrolizumab.

Clones were read by immunoSEQ multiplex PCR, and TCRdb kept only the in-frame ones, dropping some. The table lists 65,000 to 80,000 clones, about 78% of them singletons, with 4.5% to 7% in the top ten. The material sequenced was peripheral blood, taken 2 weeks after starting pembrolizumab. The receptor's source is an adult with mismatch repair-deficient cancer. The V and J genes are TRBV9 and TRBJ1-4; 9 nucleotides match TRBD1. The CDR3 bases are TGTGCCAGCAGCGTAGGCGGGACAGGGACGACGGAGGTGTTTTTT. Translated: CASSVGGTGTTEVFF.